This T cell receptor (beta chain) was documented in a study of blood T cell repertoires in COVID-19. Study overall: The United States, Italy and Spain were the sources of the acute and convalescent COVID-19 samples. T cells, B-cell-depleted T cells, or PBMCs supplied cDNA or gDNA.

As originally analysed: Reference gene primer amplification gave estimated nucleated cell counts. Method: immunoSEQ multiplex PCR; TCRdb's copy keeps in-frame clones and lacks some. The DNA was the basis for D and trimming; V, J and clone size are from that table. The sample lists 200,000 to 300,000 clones; more than 75% were seen once. The length of the CDR3 is 16 residues. V was pared by 2 bases and J by 3 bases, with 17 bases between. Germline lookup yields CDR1 MGHRA and CDR2 YSYEKL. V gene TRBV4-1 combines with J gene TRBJ2-7; possible D gene TRBD2, 6 bases. This sequence was found in an older woman who had recovered from COVID-19. Material: peripheral blood. Here the CDR3 DNA reads TGCGCCAGCAGCCAAACGGAGGGCCAGGGATTCTACGAGCAGTACTTC. It is translated as CASSQTEGQGFYEQYF.